This T cell receptor beta chain was documented in a study of T cell changes during pregnancy in multiple sclerosis. This clone was recorded once. Repertoires were generated with immunoSEQ multiplex PCR, while TCRdb's copy carries only in-frame clones and drops some. The profile shows roughly 100,000 clones, 90% of them singletons. The CDR3 has 13 residues. The V segment lost 1 base and the J segment 6 bases; nucleotides outside the gene matches: 2. CDR1 is MNHNY, CDR2 SVGAGI, per germline (reference sequence). This chain joins TRBV6-6 and TRBJ1-2, with TRBD1 matching 7 bases. The receptor's source is a female donor in good health, enrolled as a control in a pregnancy study. The source was peripheral blood, collected in the second trimester of pregnancy. CDR3 bases: TGTGCCAGCAGTTACTACAGGGGCGATGGCTACACCTTC. This codes for CASSYYRGDGYTF.